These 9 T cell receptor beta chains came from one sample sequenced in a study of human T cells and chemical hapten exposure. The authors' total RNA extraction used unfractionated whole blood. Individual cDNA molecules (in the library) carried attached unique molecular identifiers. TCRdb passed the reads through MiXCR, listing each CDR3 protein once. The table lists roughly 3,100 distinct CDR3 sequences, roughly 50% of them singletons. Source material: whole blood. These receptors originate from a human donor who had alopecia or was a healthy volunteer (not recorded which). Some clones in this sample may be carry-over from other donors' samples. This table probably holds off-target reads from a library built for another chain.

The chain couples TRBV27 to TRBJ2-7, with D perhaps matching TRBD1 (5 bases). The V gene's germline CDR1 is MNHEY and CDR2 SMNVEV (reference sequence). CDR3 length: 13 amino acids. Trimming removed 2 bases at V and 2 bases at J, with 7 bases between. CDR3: CASSLQGPYEQYF. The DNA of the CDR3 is TGTGCCAGCAGTTTACAGGGCCCCTACGAGCAGTACTTC.

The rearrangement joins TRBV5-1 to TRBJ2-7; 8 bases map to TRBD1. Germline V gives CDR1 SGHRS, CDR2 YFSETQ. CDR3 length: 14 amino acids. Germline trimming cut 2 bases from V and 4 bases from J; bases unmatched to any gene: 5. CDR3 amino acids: CASSLQGDPYEQYF. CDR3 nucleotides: TGCGCCAGCAGCTTACAGGGGGACCCGTACGAGCAGTACTTC.

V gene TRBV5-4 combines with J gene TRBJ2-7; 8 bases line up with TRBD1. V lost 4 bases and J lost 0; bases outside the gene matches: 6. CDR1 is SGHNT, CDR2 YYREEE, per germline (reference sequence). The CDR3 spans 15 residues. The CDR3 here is CASSGGQGYSYEQYF. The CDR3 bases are TGTGCCAGCAGCGGAGGACAGGGATACTCCTACGAGCAGTACTTC.

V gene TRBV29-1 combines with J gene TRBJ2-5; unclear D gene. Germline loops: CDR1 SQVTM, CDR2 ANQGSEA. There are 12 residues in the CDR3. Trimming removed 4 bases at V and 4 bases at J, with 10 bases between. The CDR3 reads CSVGDLGETQYF. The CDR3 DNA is TGCAGCGTTGGTGATCTAGGAGAGACCCAGTACTTC.

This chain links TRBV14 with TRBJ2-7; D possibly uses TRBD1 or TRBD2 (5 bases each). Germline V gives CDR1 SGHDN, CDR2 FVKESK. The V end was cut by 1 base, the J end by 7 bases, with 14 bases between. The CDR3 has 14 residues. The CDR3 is CASSQVGTLKEQYF. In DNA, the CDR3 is TGTGCCAGCAGCCAAGTTGGGACCCTCAAGGAGCAGTACTTC.

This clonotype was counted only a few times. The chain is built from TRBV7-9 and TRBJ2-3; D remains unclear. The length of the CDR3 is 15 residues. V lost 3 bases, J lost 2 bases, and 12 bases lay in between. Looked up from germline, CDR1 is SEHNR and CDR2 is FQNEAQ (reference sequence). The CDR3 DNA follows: TGTGCCAGCAGCTTCTCGGCGGCATCCACAGATACGCAGTATTTT. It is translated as CASSFSAASTDTQYF.

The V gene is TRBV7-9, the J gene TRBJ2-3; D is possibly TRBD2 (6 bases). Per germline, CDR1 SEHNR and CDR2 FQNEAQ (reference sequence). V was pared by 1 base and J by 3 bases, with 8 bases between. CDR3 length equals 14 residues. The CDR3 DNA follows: TGTGCCAGCAGCTTAGAGGGGAGGACAGATACGCAGTATTTT. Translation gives CASSLEGRTDTQYF. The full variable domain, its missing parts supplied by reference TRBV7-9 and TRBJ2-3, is DTGVSQNPRHKITKRGQNVTFRCDPISEHNRLYWYRQTLGQGPEFLTYFQNEAQLEKSRLLSDRFSAERPKGSFSTLEIQRTEQGDSAMYLCASSLEGRTDTQYFGPGTRLTVL.

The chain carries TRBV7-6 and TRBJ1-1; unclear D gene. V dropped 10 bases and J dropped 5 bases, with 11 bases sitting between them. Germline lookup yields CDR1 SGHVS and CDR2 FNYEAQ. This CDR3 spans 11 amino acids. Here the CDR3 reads CATGLGTEAFF. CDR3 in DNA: TGTGCCACCGGATTGGGAACTGAAGCTTTCTTT.

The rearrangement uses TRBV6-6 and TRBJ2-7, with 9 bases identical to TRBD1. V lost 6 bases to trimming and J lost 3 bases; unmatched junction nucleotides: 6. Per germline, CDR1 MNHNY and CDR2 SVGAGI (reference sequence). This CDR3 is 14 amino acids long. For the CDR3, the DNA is TGTGCCAGCAGGGAACCGGGACAGGGCTACGAGCAGTACTTC. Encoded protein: CASREPGQGYEQYF.